A single sample gave rise to the 21 T cell receptor beta chains below, sequenced in a study of cytomegalovirus exposure and HLA in healthy donors. Primers: 60 Vbeta forward and 13 Jbeta reverse. Here immunoSEQ multiplex PCR was the method, and the copy in TCRdb shows in-frame clones only, minus some. The repertoire holds 100,000 to 120,000 clones, with roughly an eighth as singletons. The sequenced sample was PBMCs. These receptors all come from a man aged 40-50 years in good health and CMV-seropositive.

This clone was observed a handful of times. The gene calls are TRBV27 and TRBJ2-1, with 9 bases matching TRBD2. The V gene end was trimmed by 5 bases and the J gene end by 6 bases; junction bases not matched to a gene: 14. Germline V gene data show CDR1 as MNHEY and CDR2 as SMNVEV (reference sequence). CDR3 length: 17 residues. This chain's CDR3 is CASSPTPGLAFFNEQFF. The DNA of the CDR3 is TGTGCCAGCAGTCCTACCCCGGGACTAGCCTTCTTCAATGAGCAGTTCTTC.

Remarks on this clone: The junction and the germline gene differ at one end; a read error may be behind it. The chain is built from TRBV29-1 and TRBJ2-6, with D possibly TRBD1 on 5 matching bases. The CDR3 extends over 16 amino acids. The germline CDR1 and CDR2 sequences are SQVTM and ANQGSEA. CDR3 region: CRVGNLWLPGANVLNF. The CDR3 DNA reads as TGCAGGGTTGGTAATTTGTGGCTACCTGGGGCCAACGTCCTGAATTTC.

This chain links TRBV7-9 with TRBJ2-7; TRBD1 matches at 9 bases. V shed 8 bases and J 5 bases; nucleotides not matched to a gene: 13. The V gene's germline CDR1 is SEHNR and CDR2 FQNEAQ (reference sequence). This CDR3 region has 15 residues. The CDR3 loop reads CASLPAGDRAHEQYF. DNA for the CDR3: TGTGCCAGCCTCCCAGCCGGGGACAGGGCCCACGAGCAGTACTTC.

The chain joins TRBV5-5 to TRBJ1-5, with 11 bases identical to TRBD1. The germline V gene has CDR1 SGHKS and CDR2 YYEKEE (reference sequence). V lost 2 bases to trimming and J lost 6 bases; unmatched junction nucleotides: 4. The CDR3 is 15 residues long. Written as DNA, the CDR3 is TGTGCCAGCAGCTTCGCAGGGACAGGGGGTCAGCCCCAGCATTTT. Protein: CASSFAGTGGQPQHF.

This clone was observed a few times. The chain has TRBV27 and TRBJ1-1; 8 nucleotides line up with TRBD1. Germline V gene lookup returns CDR1 MNHEY and CDR2 SMNVEV (reference sequence). The CDR3 consists of 14 residues. Trimming at V came to 6 bases and at J to 11 bases, leaving 14 bases not matched to a gene. CDR3 protein: CASSSSLRGPEAFF. The CDR3 nucleotides are TGTGCCAGCAGCTCCTCCCTCAGGGGGCCGGAGGCTTTCTTT.

The genes are TRBV12-5 and TRBJ1-2; no firm D call. Germline lookup yields CDR1 LGHNT and CDR2 FRNRAP. V lost 9 bases and J lost 5, with 10 bases in between. CDR3 length: 11 amino acids. CDR3 protein: CASERGYGYTF. The CDR3 nucleotides are TGTGCTAGCGAGCGGGGTTATGGCTACACCTTC.

The genes are TRBV7-2 and TRBJ2-5; 9 nucleotides agree with TRBD2. Trimming removed 2 bases from V and 5 bases from J; junction bases left unmatched: 6. This CDR3 contains 15 residues. The germline gives CDR1 SGHTA, CDR2 FQGNSA. CDR3: CASSLSSGSEETQYF. The DNA of the CDR3 is TGTGCCAGCAGCTTAAGTAGCGGGAGTGAGGAGACCCAGTACTTC.

This clone was recorded a few times. The chain couples TRBV6-1 to TRBJ2-7; 9 positions agree with TRBD2. This CDR3 spans 15 amino acids. V dropped 2 bases and J dropped 3; count of bases not matched to a gene: 5. Looked up from germline, CDR1 is MNHNS and CDR2 is SASEGT. The CDR3, as DNA: TGTGCCAGCAGTGAACCGGGACTAGCAGGCTACGAGCAGTACTTC. As protein: CASSEPGLAGYEQYF.

This clone has a handful of counts. The chain employs TRBV15 and TRBJ2-1; D may be TRBD2 (6 bases). Trimming pared 0 bases from V and 6 bases from J, leaving 12 bases between. This CDR3 has 15 amino acids. CDR1 LNHNV and CDR2 YYDKDF come from the germline V gene (reference sequence). The CDR3 coding sequence is TGTGCCACCAGCAGAGATTGGAGTAGCGGCAATGAGCAGTTCTTC. Encoded protein: CATSRDWSSGNEQFF.

The chain recombines TRBV18 with TRBJ2-1, with 8 bases identical to TRBD2. J was trimmed by 0 bases and V by 3 bases; bases with no gene match: 4. The CDR3 runs to 16 residues. Per the germline V gene, CDR1 is KGHSH and CDR2 is LQKENI. CDR3 residues: CASSPQRESSYNEQFF. The CDR3 coding sequence is TGTGCCAGCTCACCCCAGCGGGAGAGCTCCTACAATGAGCAGTTCTTC. The variable domain in full, completed from reference TRBV18 and TRBJ2-1, reads NAGVMQNPRHLVRRRGQEARLRCSPMKGHSHVYWYRQLPEEGLKFMVYLQKENIIDESGMPKERFSAEFPKEGPSILRIQQVVRGDSAAYFCASSPQRESSYNEQFFGPGTRLTVL.

The CDR3: CASRPGQALYNEQFF. CDR3 nucleotides: TGCGCCAGCAGACCCGGACAGGCACTTTACAATGAGCAGTTCTTC. The chain couples TRBV5-1 to TRBJ2-1; the match to TRBD1 covers 7 bases. Unmatched junction bases numbered 9, after V lost 5 bases and J lost 4 bases. The CDR3 runs 15 residues. From germline, CDR1 is SGHRS and CDR2 YFSETQ. Combining the CDR3 with reference TRBV5-1 and TRBJ2-1 gives the whole variable domain KAGVTQTPRYLIKTRGQQVTLSCSPISGHRSVSWYQQTPGQGLQFLFEYFSETQRNKGNFPGRFSGRQFSNSRSEMNVSTLELGDSALYLCASRPGQALYNEQFFGPGTRLTVL.

This clone was seen a few times. This chain joins TRBV9 and TRBJ1-2; 8 nucleotides match TRBD1. Losses at the gene ends were 5 bases for V and 4 bases for J; bases not matched to a gene: 7. Germline V gene lookup returns CDR1 SGDLS and CDR2 YYNGEE. The CDR3 is made up of 14 amino acids. In nucleotides, the CDR3 is TGTGCCAGCAGAGCTACACAGGGGGGCTATGGCTACACCTTC. Amino acids: CASRATQGGYGYTF.

The J gene is TRBJ1-2, the V gene TRBV28; 9 positions match TRBD1. V shed 6 bases and J 4 bases; nucleotides not matched to a gene: 6. The CDR3 loop spans 14 amino acids. The germline gives CDR1 MDHEN, CDR2 SYDVKM. The CDR3 DNA is TGTGCCAGCAGCCCGATGACAGGGGGCTATGGCTACACCTTC. Protein: CASSPMTGGYGYTF.

The rearrangement uses TRBV7-8 and TRBJ2-7; 10 bases align to TRBD2. Trimming at V came to 4 bases and at J to 4 bases, leaving 4 bases not matched to a gene. Germline V gives CDR1 SGHVS, CDR2 FQNEAQ. This CDR3 has 14 amino acids. CDR3: CASSSSSGSYEQYF. The CDR3 region has the DNA TGTGCCAGCAGCTCCTCTAGCGGGAGTTACGAGCAGTACTTC.

The genes are TRBV6-5 and TRBJ2-2; D may be TRBD1 (6 bases). V was trimmed by 0 bases and J by 1 base, leaving 6 bases between them. This CDR3 spans 15 amino acids. The germline gives CDR1 MNHEY, CDR2 SVGAGI. This CDR3 reads CASSYSTGNTGELFF. The CDR3, as DNA: TGTGCCAGCAGTTACTCGACAGGGAACACCGGGGAGCTGTTTTTT.

This clone occurred a few times. The chain employs TRBV10-3 and TRBJ2-5, with 14 bases lining up with TRBD2. Germline trimming cut 0 bases from V and 12 bases from J; bases unmatched to any gene: 9. The CDR3 is 16 amino acids. From germline, CDR1 is ENHRY and CDR2 SYGVKD. The DNA of the CDR3 is TGTGCCATCAGTGAGTCGAGGGGACTAGCGGGAGCGGGAAAGTACTTC. Protein sequence: CAISESRGLAGAGKYF.

This chain links TRBV9 with TRBJ2-1; 7 bases line up with TRBD2. The CDR3 covers 15 residues. J was trimmed by 7 bases and V by 4 bases; bases with no gene match: 11. CDR1 is SGDLS, CDR2 YYNGEE, per germline. The CDR3 coding sequence is TGTGCCAGCAGCAAAGCCGGGAGGTCCGGGAATGAGCAGTTCTTC. It yields the protein CASSKAGRSGNEQFF.

The V gene is TRBV11-2, the J gene TRBJ2-5, with TRBD2 identical over 11 bases. CDR1 and CDR2 from the germline V gene are SGHAT and FQNNGV. With V trimmed by 5 bases and J by 3 bases, 2 bases remained unmatched. This CDR3 comprises 14 residues. The CDR3 sequence is CASSPLAGEETQYF. DNA for the CDR3: TGTGCCAGCAGCCCACTAGCGGGAGAAGAGACCCAGTACTTC.

The V and J genes are TRBV19 and TRBJ2-3, with 7 bases identical to TRBD2. After removal of 6 bases from V and 2 bases from J, the junction contained 11 bases not matched to a gene. CDR1 and CDR2 (germline): LNHDA, SQIVND (reference sequence). The CDR3 runs 16 residues. CDR3 sequence: CASSLLLLANTDTQYF. The CDR3 region has the DNA TGTGCCAGTAGCCTCTTGCTACTAGCGAACACAGATACGCAGTATTTT.

V and J are TRBV7-2 and TRBJ2-2; D call uncertain. Trimming left V 0 bases short and J 7 bases short, with 9 bases between. The germline CDR1 and CDR2 sequences are SGHTA and FQGNSA. This CDR3 is built from 14 residues. This chain's CDR3 is CASSLALDSGELFF. The CDR3 nucleotides read TGTGCCAGCAGCTTAGCCCTCGATAGCGGGGAGCTGTTTTTT.

This clone was detected ten times or more. The chain recombines TRBV6-1 with TRBJ1-5; 10 bases agree with TRBD1. CDR3 length: 15 amino acids. Germline CDR1 MNHNS, CDR2 SASEGT. V was pared by 5 bases and J by 4 bases, with 5 bases of the junction left unmatched. The CDR3 protein is CASSWTGGGNQPQHF. The CDR3 DNA sequence: TGTGCCAGCAGTTGGACAGGGGGTGGTAATCAGCCCCAGCATTTT.